Presented here are 7 T cell receptor beta chains from one specimen sequenced in a study of identical twins. A single record per CDR3 protein comes from TCRdb applying MiXCR to the 5' RACE reads. The profile covers 500,000 to 650,000 distinct CDR3 sequences, with roughly 6.6% appearing a single time and roughly 1.6% taken by the ten largest. These data also featured in a second study, about yellow fever vaccine responses in identical twins.

Material for sequencing was PBMCs. The receptors originated from a young woman in good health.

The chain employs TRBV6-2 or TRBV6-3 and TRBJ2-4; D is undetermined. Germline CDR1 and CDR2: MNHEY and SVGEGT. The V gene lost 4 bases and the J gene lost 4 bases, with 11 bases spanning the gap. This CDR3 has 14 residues. In nucleotides, the CDR3 is TGTGCCAGCAGTTCCTCCTCCTCGAAAAACATTCAGTACTTC. It translates to CASSSSSSKNIQYF.

This clonotype was recorded many times. The rearrangement links TRBV12-3 or TRBV12-4 to TRBJ1-1, with D unresolved. This CDR3 contains 13 residues. The V and J ends lost 6 bases and 0 bases respectively, with 8 bases between them. The CDR3: CASRLTLNTEAFF. CDR3 sequence (DNA): TGTGCCAGCAGACTAACTCTGAACACTGAAGCTTTCTTT.

This clonotype turned up a few times. The V and J genes are TRBV28 and TRBJ2-3, with no clear D. This CDR3 is 17 amino acids long. Germline V lookup: CDR1 MDHEN, CDR2 SYDVKM. V was cut by 6 bases and J by 1 base, with 20 bases left in between. CDR3 protein: CASSQPETLGGTDTQYF. The DNA of the CDR3 is TGTGCCAGCAGCCAGCCGGAGACTCTAGGAGGCACAGATACGCAGTATTTT.

This clonotype was detected a few times. CDR3 sequence (DNA): TGTGCCAGCAGCTCCGGGACCGACCCATGGCCCCAGCATTTT. It encodes CASSSGTDPWPQHF. The chain carries TRBV7-8 and TRBJ1-5, with D perhaps matching TRBD1 (5 bases). V was shortened by 4 bases and J by 9 bases, with 16 bases between the two germline ends. This CDR3 comprises 14 residues. The germline V gene has CDR1 SGHVS and CDR2 FQNEAQ.

The chain uses TRBV10-2 and TRBJ2-1, with TRBD2 identical over 10 bases. With 9 bases clipped from V and 1 base from J, the junction kept 6 bases outside the gene matches. The V gene's germline CDR1 is WSHSY and CDR2 SAAADI. The CDR3 consists of 15 residues. DNA for the CDR3: TGCGCCAGAGAACTAGCGGGACGGTCCTACAATGAGCAGTTCTTC. This codes for CARELAGRSYNEQFF.

This clonotype was counted at least ten times. The gene calls are TRBV5-1 and TRBJ2-1; D gene ambiguous. Germline values: CDR1 SGHRS, CDR2 YFSETQ. Trimming removed 0 bases from V and 7 bases from J, with 5 bases in between. This CDR3 comprises 12 residues. The CDR3 loop reads CASSLEKNEQFF. CDR3 bases: TGCGCCAGCAGCTTGGAAAAAAATGAGCAGTTCTTC.

This clonotype was recorded many times. The rearrangement joins TRBV12-3 or TRBV12-4 to TRBJ2-3, with a weak D call TRBD2 (5 bases). The CDR3 is made up of 14 amino acids. V lost 3 bases to trimming and J lost 5 bases, with 12 bases between them. Here the CDR3 DNA reads TGTGCCAGCAGTTTCGCTAGCCGGGGAGATACGCAGTATTTT. This codes for CASSFASRGDTQYF.